A selection of T cell receptor beta chains follows, all from one sample in a study of blood T cell repertoires in COVID-19. Some clones are missing from TCRdb's copy, which holds only in-frame ones; the method was immunoSEQ multiplex PCR. Of around 270,000 clones listed, approximately 88% are singletons. Material: PBMCs or T cells enriched from blood (not recorded which). These receptor sequences come from a middle-aged woman who had been exposed to COVID-19. The CDR3 runs from the conserved cysteine through the conserved F or W.

V gene	J gene	CDR3 protein
TRBV5-3	TRBJ1-6	CARSPSGAGKRPRAGFTLHF
TRBV3-1/TRBV3-2	TRBJ2-3	CASRRGLAGATDTQYF
TRBV24-1	TRBJ2-3	CATATTSGRTDTQYF
TRBV18	TRBJ1-2	CASSPTAAESVYGYTF
TRBV9	TRBJ2-1	CASSDAGYNEQFF
TRBV11-2	TRBJ1-1	CASSPQGYTEAFF
TRBV19	TRBJ1-5	CASSIAERVRPNQPQHF
TRBV9	TRBJ2-5	CASSAHPGTSGQETQYF
TRBV7-2	TRBJ1-5	CASSFGQGSNQPQHF
TRBV7-9	TRBJ2-3	CASSFLRRDIADTQYF
TRBV7-9	TRBJ1-4	CASSLSTDEKLFF
TRBV9	TRBJ2-1	CASSVGEGEGYNEQFF
TRBV4-2	TRBJ2-7	CASSQYRASYEQYF
TRBV5-6	TRBJ2-2	CASSLIGALRNTGELFF
TRBV18	TRBJ2-5	CASSPPPGEETQYF
TRBV6-4	TRBJ2-1	CASSDSGGQNEQFF
TRBV14	TRBJ1-2	CASSQDRDRGFYTF
TRBV7-9	TRBJ1-5	CASSLSVQNPQHF
TRBV5-1	TRBJ2-5	CASSLDTGGGKTQYF
TRBV19	TRBJ1-3	CASSQAGGNGNTIYF
TRBV6-2/TRBV6-3	TRBJ2-7	CASSYSGRTYEQYF
TRBV19	TRBJ1-1	CASIRQALLNTEAFF
TRBV2	TRBJ1-6	CASRKDREGSPLHF
TRBV11-3	TRBJ2-3	CASSPTSGTDTQYF
TRBV7-9	TRBJ1-1	CASSFDRVRVSTEAFF
TRBV2	TRBJ1-3	CASTPGGASGNTIYF
TRBV9	TRBJ2-1	CASSVASGQGVNEQFF
TRBV24-1	TRBJ2-1	CATSDPGLAGPRGEQFF
TRBV18	TRBJ2-3	CASSSQGAWGTDTQYF
TRBV7-2	TRBJ1-2	CASSLVDLRGYTF
TRBV10-3	TRBJ1-4	CATQGGGQNEKLFF
TRBV19	TRBJ2-1	CASSRRGVGPNEQFF
TRBV28	TRBJ2-5	CATRTHQETQYF
TRBV5-4	TRBJ2-7	CASSWTSGHASSYEQYF
TRBV5-1	TRBJ2-1	CASSLKGQGALVSYNEQFF
TRBV9	TRBJ1-4	CASSGKLEDEKLFF
TRBV5-1	TRBJ2-7	CASSSTSYEQYF
TRBV5-5	TRBJ1-1	CASSRPGNTEAFF
TRBV4-3	TRBJ2-2	CASSQRGRELFF
TRBV12-3/TRBV12-4	TRBJ1-6	CASSFDTDSPLHF
TRBV6-5	TRBJ1-2	CASRPDRQGVGYTF
TRBV6-5	TRBJ2-3	CATTVAGGTDTQYF
TRBV4-2	TRBJ2-2	CASSPDRAVYTGELFF
TRBV15	TRBJ2-2	CATSRKGTGQGELFF
TRBV28	TRBJ2-3	CASSYDRVQTDTQYF
TRBV6-5	TRBJ1-1	CASSLQGRAFF
TRBV4-1	TRBJ2-4	CASSSEDSGGPNNQNIQYF
TRBV6-6	TRBJ1-5	CASTRGDQPQHF